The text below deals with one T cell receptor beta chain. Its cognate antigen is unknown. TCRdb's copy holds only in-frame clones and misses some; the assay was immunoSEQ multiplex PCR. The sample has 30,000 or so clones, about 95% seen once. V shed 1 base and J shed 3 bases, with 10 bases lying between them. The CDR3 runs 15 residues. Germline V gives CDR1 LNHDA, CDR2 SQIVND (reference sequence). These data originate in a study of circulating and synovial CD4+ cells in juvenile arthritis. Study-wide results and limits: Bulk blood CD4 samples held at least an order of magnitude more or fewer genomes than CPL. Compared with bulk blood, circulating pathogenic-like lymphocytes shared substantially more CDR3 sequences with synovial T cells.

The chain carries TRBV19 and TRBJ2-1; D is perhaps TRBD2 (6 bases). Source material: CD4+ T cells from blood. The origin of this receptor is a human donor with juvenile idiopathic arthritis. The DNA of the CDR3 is TGTGCCAGTAGTATAGGAGGAGGGGTCTACAATGAGCAGTTCTTC. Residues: CASSIGGGVYNEQFF.